Presented here are 7 T cell receptor beta chains from one specimen sequenced in a study of CXCR3-negative and CXCR3-positive naive CD8 T cells. What these receptors recognize is not known. Notes on the study in general: Naive cells that were CXCR3-positive had more hydrophobic TRB CDR3s (compared with CXCR3-negative naive cells).

The method, 5' RACE with UMI labels, was used to prepare the TRB cDNA libraries. TCRdb re-called the 5' RACE reads and catalogs CDR3 proteins one per entry, DNA excluded. The repertoire table contains some 150,000 distinct CDR3 sequences. The sequenced sample consisted of naive CXCR3+ CD8+ T cells from blood. As for subset: CD45RO-CCR7+CD27+CD95- naive CD8+ T cells expressing CXCR3 (TNR3+). The receptor source for this set is a human donor in good health. Some clones in this sample may be carry-over from other donors' samples.

This sequence joins TRBV5-1 and TRBJ1-1; TCRdb's D gene call, TRBD1, goes unchecked for lack of DNA. The germline gives CDR1 SGHRS, CDR2 YFSETQ. The CDR3 contains 14 residues. The CDR3 sequence: CASSISTGPTEAFF.

The genes are TRBV14 and TRBJ2-1; no DNA is available, so the TRBD1 call from TCRdb remains unchecked. This CDR3 contains 15 residues. Germline-derived CDR1 and CDR2 are SGHDN and FVKESK. The CDR3 is CASSHRDRPYNEQFF.

V and J are TRBV5-1 and TRBJ2-1; with no DNA, the TCRdb D assignment of TRBD1 cannot be verified. Germline V gene sequence: CDR1 SGHRS, CDR2 YFSETQ. CDR3 length equals 12 residues. CDR3 in amino acids: CASSLEGNEQFF.

The rearrangement joins TRBV28 to TRBJ1-5; TCRdb's assignment of TRBD1 cannot be checked, as there is no DNA. CDR3 length equals 15 residues. Germline V lookup: CDR1 MDHEN, CDR2 SYDVKM. CDR3 amino acids: CASSPVFSYNQPQHF.

The chain employs TRBV5-6 and TRBJ2-1; checking the TCRdb D call of TRBD1 is not possible without DNA. In germline, CDR1 is SGHDT, CDR2 YYEEEE. The CDR3 spans 13 residues. CDR3 loop: CASSLGGRAELFF.

This chain links TRBV14 with TRBJ2-7; TCRdb outputs TRBD2, but without DNA this stays unchecked. Germline assignment: CDR1 SGHDN and CDR2 FVKESK. The CDR3 contains 16 residues. The CDR3 region is CASSQLAGVHSYEQYF.

The gene calls are TRBV6-5 and TRBJ2-2; TCRdb calls TRBD1, which cannot be checked without DNA. Per the germline V gene, CDR1 is MNHEY and CDR2 is SVGAGI. CDR3 length equals 14 residues. CDR3 region: CASSYSLGAGELFF.